This T cell receptor (beta chain) was captured in a study of T cell responses to AZD1222 COVID-19 vaccine. Assay used: immunoSEQ multiplex PCR; TCRdb lists only in-frame clones, some missing. The sample yields tens of thousands of clones, approximately 89% seen once. Trimming cost V 0 bases and J 4 bases, with 5 bases left between them. Germline-derived CDR1 and CDR2 are SGHKS and YYEKEE (reference sequence). CDR3 length: 13 amino acids. This receptor was obtained from an adult in good health. The sample consisted of peripheral blood, taken on day 0 of MenACWY control vaccination. The rearrangement links TRBV5-5 to TRBJ1-3; no clear D. This CDR3 reads CASSLGPGNTIYF. CDR3 sequence (DNA): TGTGCCAGCAGCTTGGGGCCGGGAAACACCATATATTTT.